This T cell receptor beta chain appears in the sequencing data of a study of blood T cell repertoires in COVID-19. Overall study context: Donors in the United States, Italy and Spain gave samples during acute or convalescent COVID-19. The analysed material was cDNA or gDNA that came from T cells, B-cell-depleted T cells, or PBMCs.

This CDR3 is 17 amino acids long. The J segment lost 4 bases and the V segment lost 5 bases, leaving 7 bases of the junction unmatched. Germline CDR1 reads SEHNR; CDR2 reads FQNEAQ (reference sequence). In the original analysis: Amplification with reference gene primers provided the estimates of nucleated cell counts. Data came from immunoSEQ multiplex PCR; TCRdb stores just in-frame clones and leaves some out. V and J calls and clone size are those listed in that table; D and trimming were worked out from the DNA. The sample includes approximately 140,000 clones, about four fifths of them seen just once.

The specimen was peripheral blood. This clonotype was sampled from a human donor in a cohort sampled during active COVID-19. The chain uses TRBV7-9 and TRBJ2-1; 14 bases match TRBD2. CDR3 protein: CASSQGTSGRTYNEQFF. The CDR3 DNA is TGTGCCAGCAGCCAGGGGACTAGCGGGAGAACTTACAATGAGCAGTTCTTC.